These 9 T cell receptor beta chains came from one sample sequenced in a study of CD8 T cells in ankylosing spondylitis. The antigens for these receptors are not known. Regarding the study as a whole: Seemingly characteristic of ankylosing spondylitis blood was a TCR beta motif consisting of several highly homologous variants.

TCRdb analysed the 5' RACE reads with MiXCR anew, one entry per CDR3 protein. The sample includes about 540,000 distinct CDR3 sequences, about 13% seen only once; the top ten take approximately 6.2%. The sample comprised blood, either unsorted or a sorted T cell fraction (not recorded which). These TCRs come from a male donor with ankylosing spondylitis.

The chain combines TRBV5-1 with TRBJ1-1; no clear D. The CDR3 is 14 residues long. Germline assignment: CDR1 SGHRS and CDR2 YFSETQ. V was cut by 4 bases and J by 3 bases, with 13 bases left in between. In DNA form, the CDR3 reads TGCGCCAGCAGCCGAGACGAGGGAGACACTGAAGCTTTCTTT. It is translated as CASSRDEGDTEAFF.

This chain connects TRBV15 to TRBJ2-3; tentatively, D is TRBD1 (6 bases). The CDR3 is 16 amino acids. The germline V and J ends were trimmed by 4 bases and 4 bases, with 18 bases remaining between them. Germline V lookup: CDR1 LNHNV, CDR2 YYDKDF (reference sequence). This CDR3 is CATSKRKGDISDTQYF. The CDR3 region has the DNA TGTGCCACCAGCAAGAGGAAGGGGGACATTTCAGATACGCAGTATTTT.

The chain uses TRBV20-1 and TRBJ2-7; TRBD2 is a possible D gene (6 bases). V was shortened by 1 base and J by 2 bases, with 21 bases between the two germline ends. This CDR3 contains 17 residues. Germline CDR1 and CDR2: DFQATT and SNEGSKA (reference sequence). CDR3 in DNA: TGCAGTGCTAGAGCATTTTACGATTGGCGGGACCCCTACGAGCAGTACTTC. As protein: CSARAFYDWRDPYEQYF.

This clonotype was counted ten times or more. The V gene is TRBV5-1, the J gene TRBJ1-1, with a weak D call TRBD1 (6 bases). The germline V gene encodes CDR1 SGHRS and CDR2 YFSETQ. The CDR3 runs 16 residues. The V and J ends lost 6 bases and 4 bases respectively, with 22 bases between them. CDR3 DNA: TGCGCCAGCACCTCCGTTACGACAGGAGGTACCACTGAAGCTTTCTTT. This encodes CASTSVTTGGTTEAFF.

There are many counts of this clonotype. This chain joins TRBV7-8 and TRBJ2-2; D not certain. This CDR3 has 15 amino acids. V shed 2 bases and J shed 5 bases, with 12 bases lying between them. Germline CDR1 reads SGHVS; CDR2 reads FQNEAQ. Written as DNA, the CDR3 is TGTGCCAGCAGCTTATTCGCCACTCTAACCGGGGAGCTGTTTTTT. Its translation is CASSLFATLTGELFF.

The table lists this clonotype with a few counts. The V gene is TRBV5-1, the J gene TRBJ1-6; TRBD1 matches 11 bases. Germline V gene sequence: CDR1 SGHRS, CDR2 YFSETQ. After removal of 1 base from V and 8 bases from J, the junction contained 5 bases not matched to a gene. The CDR3 covers 16 residues. CDR3 loop: CASSLSVGQGDSPLHF. As DNA, the CDR3 is TGCGCCAGCAGCTTGAGTGTGGGACAGGGGGATTCACCCCTCCACTTT.

This clonotype appeared a few times. One junction end disagrees with the germline gene, perhaps due to a read error. The chain has TRBV2 and TRBJ2-1; the match to TRBD2 covers 7 bases. Germline V gene data show CDR1 as SNHLY and CDR2 as FYNNEI. The CDR3 runs 14 residues. As DNA, the CDR3 is TGTGCCAGCAGTGAAGTAGGGAGGGACGGTGAGGAGTTCTTC. It is translated as CASSEVGRDGEEFF.

This clonotype has a count of ten or more. The CDR3 region is CSGRLSSYNEQFF. CDR3 in DNA: TGCAGCGGCCGACTGAGCTCCTACAATGAGCAGTTCTTC. The chain has TRBV29-1 and TRBJ2-1; no definite D call. The germline V and J ends were trimmed by 7 bases and 0 bases, with 10 bases remaining between them. The CDR3 sequence is 13 residues long. The germline V gene encodes CDR1 SQVTM and CDR2 ANQGSEA.

CDR3 loop: CASSSGERVYNSPLHF. The CDR3 DNA reads TGTGCCAGCAGCTCCGGTGAGAGGGTCTATAATTCACCCCTCCACTTT. This chain links TRBV7-9 with TRBJ1-6, with unresolved D. Germline lookup yields CDR1 SEHNR and CDR2 FQNEAQ (reference sequence). This CDR3 has 16 residues. Trimming cost V 4 bases and J 3 bases, with 13 bases left between them.